This TCR beta chain is drawn from a study of T cell changes during pregnancy in multiple sclerosis. Profiled with immunoSEQ multiplex PCR; TCRdb holds only in-frame clones, not every one. Of roughly 40,000 clones detected, almost 95% appear once; the ten largest clones hold approximately 0.35%. The CDR3 extends over 18 amino acids. Germline CDR1 SGHTA, CDR2 FQGNSA. The ends lost 5 bases at V and 4 bases at J; junction bases unmatched: 17. This specimen consisted of CD4+ T cells from peripheral blood mononuclear cells, obtained after pregnancy. The rearrangement uses TRBV7-2 and TRBJ2-1; TRBD2 matches at 7 bases. This TCR was sampled from a female donor with multiple sclerosis, enrolled in a pregnancy study. Here the CDR3 DNA reads TGTGCCAGCAGCCCGACACGGAACGGGTTGGGGGGGTACAATGAGCAGTTCTTC. This sequence encodes CASSPTRNGLGGYNEQFF.